This T cell receptor (beta chain) came from a study of T cells after yellow fever vaccination. Looking at the study overall: In the case of low-cell-number fractions, SMART-Seq v4 Ultra Low Input was used for preparation. Broader study findings: Some clonotypes, a small share, were shared between CD4 and CD8 compartments.

A process of 5'RACE template switching, which added a universal primer site and UMIs, was used to make TCR cDNA. MiXCR was run by TCRdb on the 5' RACE reads, yielding one entry per CDR3 protein. The repertoire includes fewer than 450,000 distinct CDR3 sequences, around 8.1% of them detected once, and around 17% sits in the top ten. Comments on this clonotype: The antigen is undetermined.

Sequencing was performed on PBMCs, taken roughly 46 days after the first yellow fever vaccination. This clonotype originated in a man between 18 and 35 years old who received the YFV17D yellow fever vaccine.

The CDR3 region is CASSLSGTGRNEQFF. The CDR3 DNA sequence: TGTGCCAGCTCACTATCCGGGACAGGGCGGAATGAGCAGTTCTTC. The chain employs TRBV18 and TRBJ2-1, with TRBD1 matching over 9 bases. V trimming: 4 bases; J trimming: 7 bases; junction bases outside the gene matches: 8. This CDR3 spans 15 amino acids. The germline CDR1 and CDR2 sequences are KGHSH and LQKENI. Based on the CDR3 plus reference TRBV18 and TRBJ2-1, the full variable domain is NAGVMQNPRHLVRRRGQEARLRCSPMKGHSHVYWYRQLPEEGLKFMVYLQKENIIDESGMPKERFSAEFPKEGPSILRIQQVVRGDSAAYFCASSLSGTGRNEQFFGPGTRLTVL.